Below are 2 T cell receptor beta chains sequenced from a single sample in a study of CD8 T cells in Susac syndrome. The authors reverse transcribed 0.5 to 1 ug RNA with random hexamers. TCRdb re-analysed the immunoSEQ multiplex PCR reads in MiXCR, keeping a single row per CDR3 protein. The sample lists almost 450,000 distinct CDR3 sequences, around 85% occurring once. Sequenced input: CD8+ T cells from PBMCs. All receptors come from a human donor with multiple sclerosis.

This chain joins TRBV12-3 or TRBV12-4 and TRBJ1-4, with D tentatively TRBD1 (6 bases). Trimming stripped 6 bases from V and 3 bases from J, with 11 bases between. This CDR3 contains 14 residues. In DNA form, the CDR3 reads TGTGCCAGCAGCCTGGACAGTTCTAATGAAAAACTGTTTTTT. It translates to CASSLDSSNEKLFF.

This clonotype was observed many times. The gene calls are TRBV27 and TRBJ2-2; D is unresolved. Germline CDR1 is MNHEY and CDR2 is SMNVEV (reference sequence). This CDR3 has 12 amino acids. Trimming took 6 bases from V and 4 from J, leaving 6 bases between them. As DNA, the CDR3 is TGTGCCAGCAGCTTAGGCACCGGGGAGCTGTTTTTT. It specifies CASSLGTGELFF.